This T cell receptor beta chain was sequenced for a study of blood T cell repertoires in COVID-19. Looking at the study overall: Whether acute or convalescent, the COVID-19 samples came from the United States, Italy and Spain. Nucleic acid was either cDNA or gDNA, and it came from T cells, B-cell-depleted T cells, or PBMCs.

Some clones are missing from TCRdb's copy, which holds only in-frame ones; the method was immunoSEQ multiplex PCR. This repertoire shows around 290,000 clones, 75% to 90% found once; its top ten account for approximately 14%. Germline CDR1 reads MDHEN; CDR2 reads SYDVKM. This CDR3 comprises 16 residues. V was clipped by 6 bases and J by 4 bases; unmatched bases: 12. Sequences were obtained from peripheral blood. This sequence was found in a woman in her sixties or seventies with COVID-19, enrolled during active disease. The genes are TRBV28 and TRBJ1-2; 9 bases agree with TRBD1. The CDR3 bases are TGTGCCAGCAGGTTACCTGGGACAGGGTTCAGCTATGGCTACACCTTC. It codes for CASRLPGTGFSYGYTF.